This T cell receptor (beta chain) was found in a study of blood T cell repertoires in COVID-19. Study as a whole: From the United States, Italy and Spain came samples of acute and convalescent COVID-19. T cells, B-cell-depleted T cells, or PBMCs provided the cDNA or gDNA that served as material.

In the study's own analysis: The assay estimated nucleated cells by amplifying reference gene primers. Repertoires were generated with immunoSEQ multiplex PCR, while TCRdb's copy carries only in-frame clones and drops some. V and J calls and clone size are as listed in that table; D and trimming were resolved from the DNA. This sample has some 70,000 clones, with more than 75% found just once. J gave up 3 bases and V 3 bases, and 9 bases lay outside the gene matches. The length of the CDR3 is 17 residues. CDR1 KGHSH and CDR2 LQKENI come from the germline V gene. The sequenced sample consisted of peripheral blood. This sequence was found in a man aged 45-60 years with active COVID-19. V is TRBV18 and J is TRBJ1-3, with 9 nucleotides matching TRBD1. The CDR3 DNA sequence: TGTGCCAGCTCACCTAAACTACAGGGGGCCGGTGGAAACACCATATATTTT. As protein: CASSPKLQGAGGNTIYF.